Listed here are 5 T cell receptor beta chains from one sample, sequenced in a study of metastatic and nonmetastatic thyroid tumors. TCRdb re-called the PCR reads with MiXCR. Of about 92,000 clones in the sample, 14% to 15% were seen once. None of the patients had undergone any treatment ahead of thyroid surgery. Sequenced sample: blood. These receptors all stem from a female donor with papillary thyroid cancer or a benign thyroid nodule (not recorded which). Some clones in this sample may be carry-over from other donors' samples.

This clone was counted many times. This rearrangement joins TRBV6-1 to TRBJ1-5; D gene unclear. V dropped 6 bases and J dropped 3 bases, with 12 bases sitting between them. The CDR3 sequence is 14 residues long. Germline V gives CDR1 MNHNS, CDR2 SASEGT. The CDR3, as DNA: TGTGCCAGCAGCCACGGAGGGTCCAATCAGCCCCAGCATTTT. Translating it yields CASSHGGSNQPQHF.

This clone was detected only a few times. The chain has TRBV6-5 and TRBJ2-1, with 7 bases aligning to TRBD2. V dropped 3 bases and J dropped 3; count of bases not matched to a gene: 11. CDR3 length: 17 residues. Germline V gene sequence: CDR1 MNHEY, CDR2 SVGAGI. CDR3 nucleotide sequence: TGTGCCAGCAGTTATCTTTGGCGGGAGCTGCACTACAATGAGCAGTTCTTC. Its translation: CASSYLWRELHYNEQFF.

This clone was recorded many times. The V call is TRBV20-1, the J call TRBJ2-7; D might be TRBD2 (6 bases). This CDR3 region has 15 residues. Germline V gene sequence: CDR1 DFQATT, CDR2 SNEGSKA (reference sequence). Deletions cut 1 base from V and 2 bases from J, with 15 bases between. The CDR3 region has the DNA TGCAGTGCTAGAGCCCAGCGGGCGACGACCTACGAGCAGTACTTC. This encodes CSARAQRATTYEQYF.

This clone was counted ten times or more. V usage is TRBV27 and J usage is TRBJ2-5; D is unclear. With 5 bases removed from V and 5 bases from J, the gap between germline ends came to 21 bases. The germline V gene encodes CDR1 MNHEY and CDR2 SMNVEV (reference sequence). The CDR3 contains 16 residues. The CDR3: CASSTRRSGIGETQYF. In nucleotides, the CDR3 is TGTGCCAGCAGTACCAGGCGGTCTGGGATCGGGGAGACCCAGTACTTC.

This clone appeared a single time. One base away lies a much larger clone, so this may be a sequencing read error. The same CDR3 can be traced to other DNA sequences in this sample. The CDR3 spells CASSVGLDALTDTQYF. The CDR3 nucleotides are TGTGCCAGTAGCGTAGGTTTGGACGCCCTCACAGATACGCAGTATTTT. The V call is TRBV9, the J call TRBJ2-3; D perhaps matches TRBD2 (5 bases). The CDR3 totals 16 residues. Germline loops: CDR1 SGDLS, CDR2 YYNGEE.